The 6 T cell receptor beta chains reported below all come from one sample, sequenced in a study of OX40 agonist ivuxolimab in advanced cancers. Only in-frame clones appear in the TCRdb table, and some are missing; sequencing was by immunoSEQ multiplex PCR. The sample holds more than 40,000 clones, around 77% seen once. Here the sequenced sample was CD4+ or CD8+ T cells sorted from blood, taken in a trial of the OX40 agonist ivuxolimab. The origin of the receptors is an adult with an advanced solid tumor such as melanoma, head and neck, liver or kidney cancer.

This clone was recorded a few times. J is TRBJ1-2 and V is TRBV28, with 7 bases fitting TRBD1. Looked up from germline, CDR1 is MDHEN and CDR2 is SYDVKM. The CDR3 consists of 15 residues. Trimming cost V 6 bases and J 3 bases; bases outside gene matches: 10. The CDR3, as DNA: TGTGCCAGCAGCTCAGGGGGGGGCGCCGACTATGGCTACACCTTC. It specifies CASSSGGGADYGYTF.

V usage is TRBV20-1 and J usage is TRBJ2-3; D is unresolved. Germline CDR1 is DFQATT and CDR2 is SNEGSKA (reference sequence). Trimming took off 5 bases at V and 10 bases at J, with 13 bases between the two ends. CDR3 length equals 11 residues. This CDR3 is CSAHAVVSQYF. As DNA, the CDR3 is TGCAGTGCTCACGCGGTGGTCTCGCAGTATTTT.

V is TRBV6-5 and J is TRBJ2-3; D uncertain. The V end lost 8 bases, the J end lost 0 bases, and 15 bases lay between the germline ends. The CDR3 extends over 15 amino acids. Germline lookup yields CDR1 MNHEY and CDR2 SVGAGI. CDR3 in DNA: TGTGCCAGCGCGCGCATCCCAACTAGCACAGATACGCAGTATTTT. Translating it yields CASARIPTSTDTQYF.

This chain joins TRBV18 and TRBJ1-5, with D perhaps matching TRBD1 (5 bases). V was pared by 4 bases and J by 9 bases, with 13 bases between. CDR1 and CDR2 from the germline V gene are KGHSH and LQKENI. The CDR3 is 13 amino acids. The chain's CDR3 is CASSLGQGRPQHF. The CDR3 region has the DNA TGTGCCAGCTCACTCGGGCAGGGTCGGCCCCAGCATTTT.

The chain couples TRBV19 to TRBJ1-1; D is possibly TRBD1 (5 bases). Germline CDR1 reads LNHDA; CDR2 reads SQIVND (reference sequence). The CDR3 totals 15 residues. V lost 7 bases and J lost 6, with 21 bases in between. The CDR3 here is CASKGFGGRTPEAFF. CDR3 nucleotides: TGTGCCAGTAAGGGTTTTGGGGGGAGGACGCCTGAAGCTTTCTTT. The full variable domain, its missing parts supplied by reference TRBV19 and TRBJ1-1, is DGGITQSPKYLFRKEGQNVTLSCEQNLNHDAMYWYRQDPGQGLRLIYYSQIVNDFQKGDIAEGYSVSREKKESFPLTVTSAQKNPTAFYLCASKGFGGRTPEAFFGQGTRLTVV.

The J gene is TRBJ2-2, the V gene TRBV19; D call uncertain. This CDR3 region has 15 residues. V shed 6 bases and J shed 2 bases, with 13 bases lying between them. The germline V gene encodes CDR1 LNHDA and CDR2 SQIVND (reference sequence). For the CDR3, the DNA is TGTGCCAGTAGGACCCTTTGGCGAAACACCGGGGAGCTGTTTTTT. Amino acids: CASRTLWRNTGELFF.